Included here is one T cell receptor (beta chain) sequence, with context. Its antigen remains unknown. The sample belongs to a study of shared clonotypes between healthy human individuals. Here immunoSEQ multiplex PCR was the method, and the copy in TCRdb shows in-frame clones only, minus some. The profile shows some 2,000,000 clones, 95% of them singletons. Germline assignment: CDR1 SGHRS and CDR2 YFSETQ. The CDR3 extends over 15 amino acids. The V end was cut by 2 bases, the J end by 1 base, with 12 bases between. Whole-study results and caveats: Some clonotypes were shared by all four sorted-subset donors, while others were not shared. The non-shared ones had lower generation probabilities than the shared ones. Sorted-subset sequencing, rarefaction showed, was incomplete despite large depth.

The gene calls are TRBV5-1 and TRBJ1-1; D gene uncertain. Sequencing was performed on naive CD4+ T cells sorted from blood. Subset noted: CD45RA+ positively selected. The receptor was derived from a man aged 18-30 years in good health. The CDR3 sequence: CASSFGPLANTEAFF. As DNA, the CDR3 is TGCGCCAGCAGCTTTGGGCCACTGGCGAACACTGAAGCTTTCTTT.